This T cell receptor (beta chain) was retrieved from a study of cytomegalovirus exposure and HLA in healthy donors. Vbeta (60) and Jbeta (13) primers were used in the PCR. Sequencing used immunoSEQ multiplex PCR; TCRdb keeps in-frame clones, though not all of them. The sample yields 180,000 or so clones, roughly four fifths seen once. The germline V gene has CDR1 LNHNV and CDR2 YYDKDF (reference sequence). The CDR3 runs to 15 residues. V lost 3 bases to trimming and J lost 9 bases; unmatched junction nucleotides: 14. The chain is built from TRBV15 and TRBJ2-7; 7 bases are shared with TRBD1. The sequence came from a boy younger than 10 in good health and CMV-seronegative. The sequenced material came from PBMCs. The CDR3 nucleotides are TGTGCCACCAGCAGGGACAGGCCGACCCTTGACGGGCAGTACTTC. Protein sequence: CATSRDRPTLDGQYF.